This TCR beta chain was recorded in a study of shared clonotypes between healthy human individuals. Sequenced by immunoSEQ multiplex PCR; TCRdb stores in-frame clones only, minus some. The sample has 2 million to 3 million clones; approximately 90% are singletons. Germline assignment: CDR1 SGHNT and CDR2 YYREEE (reference sequence). V lost 0 bases, J lost 0 bases, and 10 bases lay in between. The length of the CDR3 is 16 residues. This TCR was sampled from a man aged 18-30 years in good health. What was sequenced was naive CD4+ T cells sorted from blood. Subset specified: CD45RA+ positively selected. The rearrangement links TRBV5-4 to TRBJ2-1; D is perhaps TRBD1 (5 bases). CDR3 sequence: CASSLAGSLSYNEQFF. The DNA of the CDR3 is TGTGCCAGCAGCTTGGCAGGGTCCCTCTCCTACAATGAGCAGTTCTTC.